These T cell receptor beta chains were read from a single sample in a study of regulatory T cells in long-lasting Graves disease. From the multiplex PCR reads, TCRdb called clonotypes with MiXCR, one entry per CDR3 protein. The sample lists about 500,000 distinct CDR3 sequences; 15% to 20% were seen once. These data also formed part of another study, on T cells in Graves' hyperthyroidism and ophthalmopathy.

The sample was peripheral blood mononuclear cells (PBMCs), taken at new diagnosis, from a patient treated with antithyroid drugs. These receptors came from a man aged 35-49 years with Graves disease. The CDR3 runs from the conserved cysteine through the conserved F or W. Fields, in order: J gene, D gene, clone size, V gene, CDR3 protein, CDR3 DNA. The D gene is left open where the match is weak. Size is omitted from some rows. Given values are once, few, many or a class for expanded clones.

J: TRBJ2-1
D: .
size: many
V: TRBV5-1
CDR3: CASSLVARYNEQFF
DNA: TGCGCCAGCAGCTTGGTGGCTAGATACAATGAGCAGTTCTTC

J: TRBJ2-3
D: .
size: many
V: TRBV27
CDR3: CASSLYGTDTQYF
DNA: TGTGCCAGCAGTTTATACGGCACAGATACGCAGTATTTT

J: TRBJ2-2
D: .
size: many
V: TRBV7-9
CDR3: CASRKQGPAGELFF
DNA: TGTGCCAGCAGAAAGCAGGGTCCGGCCGGGGAGCTGTTTTTT

J: TRBJ2-2
D: TRBD2
size: many
V: TRBV5-1
CDR3: CASSPGTTGTGELFF
DNA: TGTGCCAGCAGCCCAGGGACTACCGGAACCGGGGAGCTGTTTTTT

J: TRBJ2-2
D: .
size: few
V: TRBV20-1
CDR3: CSANKLGITGELFF
DNA: TGCAGTGCCAACAAGCTCGGGATCACCGGGGAGCTGTTTTTT

J: TRBJ2-1
D: .
size: .
V: TRBV19
CDR3: CASSIGTGNEQFF
DNA: TGTGCCAGTAGTATAGGGACCGGGAATGAGCAGTTCTTC

J: TRBJ1-1
D: .
size: many
V: TRBV5-1
CDR3: CASSLGGRGSAEAFF
DNA: TGCGCCAGCAGCTTGGGGGGTAGGGGGTCGGCTGAAGCTTTCTTT

J: TRBJ2-7
D: TRBD2
size: few
V: TRBV20-1
CDR3: CSARRPSGSHEQYF
DNA: TGCAGTGCGCGTCGTCCTAGCGGGTCCCACGAGCAGTACTTC

J: TRBJ1-6
D: .
size: .
V: TRBV12-3/TRBV12-4
CDR3: CAGRHRDTYNSPLHF
DNA: TGTGCCGGCAGACACCGGGACACCTATAATTCACCCCTCCACTTT

J: TRBJ2-5
D: .
size: many
V: TRBV2
CDR3: CASGRDTQETQYF
DNA: TGTGCCAGCGGCCGGGACACTCAAGAGACCCAGTACTTC

J: TRBJ2-2
D: .
size: .
V: TRBV5-1
CDR3: CASSLDGKGTGELFF
DNA: TGCGCCAGCAGCTTGGACGGGAAAGGTACCGGGGAGCTGTTTTTT

J: TRBJ2-2
D: .
size: many
V: TRBV24-1
CDR3: CATSESGDHTGELFF
DNA: TGTGCCACCAGTGAGTCAGGGGATCACACCGGGGAGCTGTTTTTT

J: TRBJ2-1
D: TRBD1
size: many
V: TRBV7-3
CDR3: CASSQTGGIAEQFF
DNA: TGTGCCAGCAGCCAGACAGGGGGGATCGCTGAGCAGTTCTTC

J: TRBJ2-3
D: TRBD1
size: many
V: TRBV28
CDR3: CASSFWDRTIPNTDTQYF
DNA: TGTGCCAGCAGTTTTTGGGACAGGACAATCCCTAACACAGATACGCAGTATTTT

J: TRBJ1-1
D: .
size: few
V: TRBV11-2
CDR3: CASSRTRVNTEVFF
DNA: TGTGCCAGCAGCCGAACGAGGGTGAACACTGAAGTTTTCTTT

J: TRBJ2-5
D: TRBD2
size: many
V: TRBV20-1
CDR3: CSARAGEIQETQYF
DNA: TGCAGTGCGAGGGCGGGAGAGATCCAAGAGACCCAGTACTTC

J: TRBJ2-3
D: TRBD1
size: few
V: TRBV15
CDR3: CATSRDSGQVTDTQYF
DNA: TGTGCCACCAGCAGAGACTCGGGACAGGTGACAGATACGCAGTATTTT

J: TRBJ2-1
D: .
size: many
V: TRBV30
CDR3: CAWGRGAPNEQFF
DNA: TGTGCCTGGGGCCGGGGAGCACCCAATGAGCAGTTCTTC

J: TRBJ1-2
D: TRBD1
size: many
V: TRBV15
CDR3: CATSLKPGQFYGYTF
DNA: TGTGCCACCAGCCTAAAACCGGGACAGTTTTATGGCTACACCTTC

J: TRBJ2-7
D: .
size: many
V: TRBV11-2
CDR3: CASSPRAQGGYEQYF
DNA: TGTGCCAGCAGCCCAAGGGCTCAGGGTGGCTACGAGCAGTACTTC

J: TRBJ1-6
D: TRBD1
size: few
V: TRBV27
CDR3: CASSTNLGQGINSPLHF
DNA: TGTGCCAGCAGCACCAACCTCGGACAGGGGATAAACTCACCCCTCCACTTT

J: TRBJ1-1
D: .
size: .
V: TRBV29-1
CDR3: CSVGRLNTEAFF
DNA: TGCAGCGTTGGACGGTTGAACACTGAAGCTTTCTTT

J: TRBJ2-1
D: TRBD1
size: many
V: TRBV20-1
CDR3: CSASGTGQGPIIRQFF
DNA: TGCAGTGCTAGTGGGACAGGGCAAGGACCCATCATACGACAGTTCTTC

J: TRBJ1-2
D: .
size: few
V: TRBV5-5
CDR3: CASSLDMATNYGYTF
DNA: TGTGCCAGCAGCTTGGATATGGCCACTAACTATGGCTACACCTTC

J: TRBJ1-1
D: .
size: many
V: TRBV3-1
CDR3: CASSLGPRMNTEAFF
DNA: TGTGCCAGCAGCCTGGGCCCGCGGATGAACACTGAAGCTTTCTTT

J: TRBJ2-7
D: .
size: many
V: TRBV13
CDR3: CASSLTGTLREQYF
DNA: TGTGCCAGCAGCCTAACCGGGACTCTGCGCGAGCAGTACTTC

J: TRBJ2-6
D: .
size: .
V: TRBV7-2
CDR3: CASSLEMSSGANVLTF
DNA: TGTGCCAGCAGCTTAGAGATGAGCTCTGGGGCCAACGTCCTGACTTTC

J: TRBJ1-6
D: .
size: few
V: TRBV6-2/TRBV6-3
CDR3: CASSYGQLRANSPLHF
DNA: TGTGCCAGCAGTTACGGGCAGCTAAGGGCTAATTCACCCCTCCACTTT

J: TRBJ2-2
D: TRBD2
size: many
V: TRBV6-2/TRBV6-3
CDR3: CASSLGLAGNTGELFF
DNA: TGTGCCAGCAGTCTGGGACTAGCGGGGAACACCGGGGAGCTGTTTTTT

J: TRBJ2-2
D: .
size: .
V: TRBV7-8
CDR3: CASFPSTNTGELFF
DNA: TGTGCCAGCTTCCCTTCTACGAACACCGGGGAGCTGTTTTTT

J: TRBJ2-2
D: TRBD1
size: many
V: TRBV11-2
CDR3: CASSSTGGQAGELFF
DNA: TGTGCCAGCAGCTCAACAGGGGGCCAAGCCGGGGAGCTGTTTTTT

J: TRBJ2-7
D: .
size: many
V: TRBV12-3/TRBV12-4
CDR3: CASSPTVQEQYF
DNA: TGTGCCAGCAGTCCCACAGTCCAAGAGCAGTACTTC

J: TRBJ1-4
D: .
size: few
V: TRBV9
CDR3: CASSKTPRAYQEKLFF
DNA: TGTGCCAGCAGCAAAACCCCCAGGGCATACCAGGAAAAACTGTTTTTT

J: TRBJ2-3
D: TRBD2
size: many
V: TRBV20-1
CDR3: CSARDHTSGSLTDTQYF
DNA: TGCAGTGCTAGAGATCACACTAGCGGGAGCTTAACAGATACGCAGTATTTT

J: TRBJ2-3
D: .
size: many
V: TRBV2
CDR3: CASSEALPSTDTQYF
DNA: TGTGCCAGCAGTGAAGCTCTTCCTAGCACAGATACGCAGTATTTT

J: TRBJ2-7
D: TRBD2
size: .
V: TRBV5-6
CDR3: CASRLAGVSSYEQYF
DNA: TGTGCCAGCAGGTTAGCGGGAGTTTCCTCCTACGAGCAGTACTTC

J: TRBJ1-1
D: .
size: many
V: TRBV20-1
CDR3: CSAEGGTEAFF
DNA: TGCAGTGCTGAAGGGGGAACTGAAGCTTTCTTT

J: TRBJ1-1
D: .
size: few
V: TRBV28
CDR3: CASSLPGSEAFF
DNA: TGTGCCAGCAGTTTACCAGGGTCTGAAGCTTTCTTT

J: TRBJ2-7
D: TRBD1
size: many
V: TRBV28
CDR3: CASSLERRDRGGEQYF
DNA: TGTGCCAGCAGTTTGGAGCGGCGGGACAGGGGAGGCGAGCAGTACTTC

J: TRBJ2-3
D: .
size: .
V: TRBV20-1
CDR3: CSAQTSTDTQYF
DNA: TGCAGTGCCCAGACAAGCACAGATACGCAGTATTTT

J: TRBJ2-2
D: .
size: few
V: TRBV5-8
CDR3: CASLGRTNTGELFF
DNA: TGTGCCAGCTTGGGACGGACGAACACCGGGGAGCTGTTTTTT

J: TRBJ1-2
D: .
size: many
V: TRBV12-3/TRBV12-4
CDR3: CASRLSPNYGYTF
DNA: TGTGCCAGCAGGCTCAGCCCTAACTATGGCTACACCTTC

J: TRBJ2-1
D: .
size: .
V: TRBV10-3
CDR3: CAISESAPRAVGNNEQFF
DNA: TGTGCCATCAGTGAATCCGCCCCGAGGGCAGTGGGTAACAATGAGCAGTTCTTC

J: TRBJ2-1
D: .
size: .
V: TRBV5-1
CDR3: CASSPRRASAGEQFF
DNA: TGCGCCAGCAGCCCAAGGCGAGCTAGCGCGGGTGAGCAGTTCTTC

J: TRBJ2-1
D: .
size: many
V: TRBV5-1
CDR3: CASSLSGTSYNEQFF
DNA: TGTGCCAGCTCATTAAGCGGTACCTCCTACAATGAGCAGTTCTTC

J: TRBJ2-1
D: TRBD2
size: .
V: TRBV4-1
CDR3: CASSLPPAGRGLAEPKPYNEQFF
DNA: TGCGCCAGCAGCCTCCCCCCGGCAGGCCGGGGACTAGCGGAGCCGAAACCCTACAATGAGCAGTTCTTC

J: TRBJ2-7
D: .
size: many
V: TRBV28
CDR3: CASRGYGDYEQYF
DNA: TGTGCCAGCAGGGGGTATGGGGACTACGAGCAGTACTTC

J: TRBJ2-7
D: .
size: many
V: TRBV12-3/TRBV12-4
CDR3: CASSPGGPGEQYF
DNA: TGTGCCAGCAGCCCCGGAGGGCCGGGCGAGCAGTACTTC

J: TRBJ2-1
D: TRBD2
size: many
V: TRBV20-1
CDR3: CSARAGRASGIPYNEQFF
DNA: TGCAGTGCTAGAGCCGGGCGGGCTAGCGGGATTCCCTACAATGAGCAGTTCTTC

J: TRBJ1-1
D: TRBD1
size: many
V: TRBV2
CDR3: CASSRPGQGDTEAFF
DNA: TGTGCCAGCAGCCGGCCGGGACAGGGGGACACTGAAGCTTTCTTT

J: TRBJ1-5
D: .
size: many
V: TRBV28
CDR3: CASSPGGFSGQPQHF
DNA: TGTGCCAGCAGTCCGGGGGGTTTCTCCGGGCAGCCCCAGCATTTT

J: TRBJ1-1
D: .
size: .
V: TRBV9
CDR3: CASSAFGSRGTEAFF
DNA: TGTGCCAGCTCCGCTTTCGGCTCTCGGGGGACTGAAGCTTTCTTT

J: TRBJ2-7
D: TRBD1
size: many
V: TRBV5-1
CDR3: CASSPLRDRVTGEQYF
DNA: TGCGCCAGCAGCCCCCTCCGGGACAGGGTGACGGGTGAGCAGTACTTC

J: TRBJ2-1
D: .
size: .
V: TRBV10-1
CDR3: CASSPVGARSYNEQFF
DNA: TGCGCCAGCAGCCCCGTTGGGGCGAGATCCTACAATGAGCAGTTCTTC

J: TRBJ2-7
D: .
size: many
V: TRBV20-1
CDR3: CSAPGQSYEQYF
DNA: TGCAGTGCTCCTGGACAGAGCTACGAGCAGTACTTC

J: TRBJ2-3
D: TRBD2
size: many
V: TRBV3-1
CDR3: CASSHRGTSGYTDTQYF
DNA: TGTGCCAGCAGCCACCGCGGGACTAGCGGATACACAGATACGCAGTATTTT

J: TRBJ1-1
D: .
size: .
V: TRBV5-1
CDR3: CASSAMGIMNTEAFF
DNA: TGCGCCAGCAGCGCTATGGGGATTATGAACACTGAAGCTTTCTTT

J: TRBJ2-1
D: .
size: few
V: TRBV9
CDR3: CASSERGRGPNEQFF
DNA: TGTGCCAGCAGCGAGAGGGGGAGAGGACCCAATGAGCAGTTCTTC

J: TRBJ2-1
D: TRBD1
size: many
V: TRBV3-1
CDR3: CASSLSVRGPGYNEQFF
DNA: TGTGCCAGCAGCCTCTCGGTCAGGGGGCCGGGGTACAATGAGCAGTTCTTC

J: TRBJ1-6
D: .
size: few
V: TRBV10-2
CDR3: CASHGQSNSPLHF
DNA: TGCGCCAGCCACGGACAGTCGAATTCACCCCTCCACTTT